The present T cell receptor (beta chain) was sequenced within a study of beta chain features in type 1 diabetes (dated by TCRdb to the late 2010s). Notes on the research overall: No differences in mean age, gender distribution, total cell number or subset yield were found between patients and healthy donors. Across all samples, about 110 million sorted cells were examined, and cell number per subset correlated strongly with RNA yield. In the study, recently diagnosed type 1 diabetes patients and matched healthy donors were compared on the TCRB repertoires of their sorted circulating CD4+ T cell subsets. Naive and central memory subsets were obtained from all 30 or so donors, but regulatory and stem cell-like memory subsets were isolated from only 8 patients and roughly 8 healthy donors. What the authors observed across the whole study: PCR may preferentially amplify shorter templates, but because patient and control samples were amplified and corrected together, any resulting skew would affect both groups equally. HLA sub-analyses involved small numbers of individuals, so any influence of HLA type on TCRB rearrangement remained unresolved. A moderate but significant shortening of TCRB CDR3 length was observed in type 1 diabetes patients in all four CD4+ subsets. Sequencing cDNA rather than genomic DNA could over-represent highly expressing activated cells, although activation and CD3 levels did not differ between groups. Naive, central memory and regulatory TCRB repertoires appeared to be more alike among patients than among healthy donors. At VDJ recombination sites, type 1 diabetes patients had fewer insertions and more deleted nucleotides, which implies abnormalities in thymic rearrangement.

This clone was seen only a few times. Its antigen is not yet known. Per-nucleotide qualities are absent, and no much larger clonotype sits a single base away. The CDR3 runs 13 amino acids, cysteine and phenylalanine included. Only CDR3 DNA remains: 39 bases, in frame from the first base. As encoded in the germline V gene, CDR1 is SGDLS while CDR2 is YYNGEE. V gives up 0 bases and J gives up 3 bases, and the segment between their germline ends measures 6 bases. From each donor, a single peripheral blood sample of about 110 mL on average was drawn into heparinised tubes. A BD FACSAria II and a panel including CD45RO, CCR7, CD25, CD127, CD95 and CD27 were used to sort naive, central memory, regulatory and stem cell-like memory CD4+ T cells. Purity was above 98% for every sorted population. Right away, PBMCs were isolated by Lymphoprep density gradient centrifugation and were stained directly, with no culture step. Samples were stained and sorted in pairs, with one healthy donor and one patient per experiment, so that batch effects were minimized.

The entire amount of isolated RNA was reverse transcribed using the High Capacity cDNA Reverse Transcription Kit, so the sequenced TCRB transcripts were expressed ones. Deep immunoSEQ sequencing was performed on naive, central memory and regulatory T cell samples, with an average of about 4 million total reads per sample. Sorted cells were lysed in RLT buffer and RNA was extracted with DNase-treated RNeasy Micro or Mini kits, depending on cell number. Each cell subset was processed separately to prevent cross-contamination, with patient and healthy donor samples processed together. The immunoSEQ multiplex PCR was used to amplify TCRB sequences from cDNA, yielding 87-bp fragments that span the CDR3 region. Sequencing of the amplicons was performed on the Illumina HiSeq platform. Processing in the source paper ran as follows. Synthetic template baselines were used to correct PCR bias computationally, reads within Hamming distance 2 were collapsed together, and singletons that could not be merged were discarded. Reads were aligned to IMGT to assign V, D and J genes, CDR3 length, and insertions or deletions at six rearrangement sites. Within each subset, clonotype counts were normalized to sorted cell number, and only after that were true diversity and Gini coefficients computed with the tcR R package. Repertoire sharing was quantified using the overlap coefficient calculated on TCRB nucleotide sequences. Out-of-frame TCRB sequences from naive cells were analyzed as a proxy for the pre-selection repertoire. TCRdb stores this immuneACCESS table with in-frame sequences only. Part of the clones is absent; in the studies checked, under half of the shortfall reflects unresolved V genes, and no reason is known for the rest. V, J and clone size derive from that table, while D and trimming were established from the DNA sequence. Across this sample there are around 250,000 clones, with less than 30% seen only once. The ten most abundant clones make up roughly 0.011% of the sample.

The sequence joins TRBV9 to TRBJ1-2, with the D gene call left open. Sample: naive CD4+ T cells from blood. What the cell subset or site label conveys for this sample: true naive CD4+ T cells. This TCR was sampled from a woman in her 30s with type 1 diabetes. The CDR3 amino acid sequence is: CASSVERDYGYTF. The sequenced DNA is TGTGCCAGCAGCGTAGAGAGGGACTATGGCTACACCTTC. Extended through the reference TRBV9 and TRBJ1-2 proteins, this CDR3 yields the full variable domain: DSGVTQTPKHLITATGQRVTLRCSPRSGDLSVYWYQQSLDQGLQFLIQYYNGEERAKGNILERFSAQQFPDLHSELNLSSLELGDSALYFCASSVERDYGYTFGSGTRLTVV.